This T cell receptor (beta chain) came from a study of beta chain features in type 1 diabetes. Study at large: All samples together contributed about 100,000,000 sorted cells for examination. Study-level findings and limits: Shorter TCRB CDR3s, moderately but significantly so, marked every one of the four CD4+ subsets in Type 1 diabetes patients.

To note about this clone: Its specificity is unknown.

All of the isolated RNA was reverse transcribed, so expressed TCRB transcripts were sequenced. Method: immunoSEQ multiplex PCR; TCRdb's copy keeps in-frame clones and lacks some. This repertoire shows some 44,000 clones, about 66% found once; its top ten account for roughly 2.2%. The single heparinised draw taken from each donor contained roughly 100 mL of blood on average. CD45RO/CCR7/CD25/CD127/CD95/CD27 staining was used to isolate CD4+ naive, central memory, regulatory and stem cell-like memory cells by sorting. This clonotype was obtained from a young woman with type 1 diabetes. Sequencing was done on a sample of Tregs from blood.

CDR3 in DNA: TGCGCCAGCAGCCGCTCCGGGACAGGCAATCAGCCCCAGCATTTT. Its protein is CASSRSGTGNQPQHF. This chain links TRBV4-3 with TRBJ1-5; 7 nucleotides match TRBD1. V shed 4 bases and J 2 bases; nucleotides not matched to a gene: 5. CDR1 is LGHNA and CDR2 is YSLEER in the germline V gene. The CDR3 runs 15 residues.